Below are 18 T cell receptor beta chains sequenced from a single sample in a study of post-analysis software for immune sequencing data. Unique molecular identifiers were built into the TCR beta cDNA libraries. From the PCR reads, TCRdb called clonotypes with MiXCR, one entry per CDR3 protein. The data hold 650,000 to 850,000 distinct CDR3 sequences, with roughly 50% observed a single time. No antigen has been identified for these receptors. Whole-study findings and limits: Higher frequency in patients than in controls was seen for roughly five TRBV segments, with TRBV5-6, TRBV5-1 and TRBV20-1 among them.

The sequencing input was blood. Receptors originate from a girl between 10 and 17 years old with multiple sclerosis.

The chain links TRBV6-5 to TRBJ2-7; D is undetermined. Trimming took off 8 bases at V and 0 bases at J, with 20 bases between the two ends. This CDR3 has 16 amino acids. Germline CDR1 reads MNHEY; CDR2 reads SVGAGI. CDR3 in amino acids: CASRPDPLRSSYEQYF. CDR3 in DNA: TGTGCCAGCCGGCCCGACCCCCTCCGGAGCTCCTACGAGCAGTACTTC.

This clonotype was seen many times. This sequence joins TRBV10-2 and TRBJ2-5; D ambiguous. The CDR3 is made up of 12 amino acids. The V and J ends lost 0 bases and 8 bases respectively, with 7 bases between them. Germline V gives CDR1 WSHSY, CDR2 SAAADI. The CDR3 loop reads CASSESARTQYF. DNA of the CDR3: TGCGCCAGCAGTGAGTCAGCTAGAACCCAGTACTTC.

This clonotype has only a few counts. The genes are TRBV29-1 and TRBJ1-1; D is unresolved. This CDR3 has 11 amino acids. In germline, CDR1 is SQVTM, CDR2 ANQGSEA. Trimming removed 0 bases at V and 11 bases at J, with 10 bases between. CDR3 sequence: CSVEDPGMAFF. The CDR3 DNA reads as TGCAGCGTTGAAGATCCAGGCATGGCTTTCTTT.

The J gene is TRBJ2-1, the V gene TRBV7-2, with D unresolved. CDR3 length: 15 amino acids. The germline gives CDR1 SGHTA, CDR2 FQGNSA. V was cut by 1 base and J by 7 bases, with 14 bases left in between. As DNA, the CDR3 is TGTGCCAGCAGCTTAGAAGGTTGGATGGGGAATGAGCAGTTCTTC. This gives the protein CASSLEGWMGNEQFF.

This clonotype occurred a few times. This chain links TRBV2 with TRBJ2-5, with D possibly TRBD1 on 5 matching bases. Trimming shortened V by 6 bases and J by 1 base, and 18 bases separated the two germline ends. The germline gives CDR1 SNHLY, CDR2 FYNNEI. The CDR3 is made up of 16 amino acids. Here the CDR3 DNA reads TGTGCCAGCAGCGCCCCCGGGCAGGGCATCCAAGAGACCCAGTACTTC. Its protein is CASSAPGQGIQETQYF.

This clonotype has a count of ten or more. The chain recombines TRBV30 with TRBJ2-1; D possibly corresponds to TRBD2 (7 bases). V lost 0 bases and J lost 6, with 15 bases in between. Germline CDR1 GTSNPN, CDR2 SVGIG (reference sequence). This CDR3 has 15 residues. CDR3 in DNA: TGTGCCTGGAGTGTTACGGGGGGCGATGTCAATGAGCAGTTCTTC. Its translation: CAWSVTGGDVNEQFF.

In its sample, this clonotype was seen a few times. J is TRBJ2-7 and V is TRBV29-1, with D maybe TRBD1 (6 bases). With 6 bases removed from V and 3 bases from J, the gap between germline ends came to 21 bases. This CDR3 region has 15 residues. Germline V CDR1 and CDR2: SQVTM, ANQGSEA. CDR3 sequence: CSVAPRWTASYEQYF. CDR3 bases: TGCAGCGTCGCCCCCAGGTGGACAGCGAGCTACGAGCAGTACTTC.

CDR3 coding DNA: TGTGCCAGCAGTATAGGGTTCAATCAGCCCCAGCATTTT. It specifies CASSIGFNQPQHF. V gene TRBV27 combines with J gene TRBJ1-5; D is uncertain. CDR1 and CDR2 (germline): MNHEY, SMNVEV (reference sequence). Trimming removed 5 bases from V and 3 bases from J, with 8 bases in between. The CDR3 contains 13 residues.

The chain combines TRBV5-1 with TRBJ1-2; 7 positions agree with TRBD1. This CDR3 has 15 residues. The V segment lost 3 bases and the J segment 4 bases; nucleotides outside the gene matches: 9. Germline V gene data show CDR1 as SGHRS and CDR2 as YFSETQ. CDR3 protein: CASSWTGQSFYGYTF. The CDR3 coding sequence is TGCGCCAGCAGCTGGACGGGACAGAGCTTCTATGGCTACACCTTC.

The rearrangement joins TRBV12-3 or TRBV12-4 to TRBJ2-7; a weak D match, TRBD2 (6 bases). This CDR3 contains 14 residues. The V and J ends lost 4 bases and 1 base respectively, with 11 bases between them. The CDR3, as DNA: TGTGCCAGCAGTTCGGGGGTCACGTCCTACGAGCAGTACTTC. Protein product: CASSSGVTSYEQYF.

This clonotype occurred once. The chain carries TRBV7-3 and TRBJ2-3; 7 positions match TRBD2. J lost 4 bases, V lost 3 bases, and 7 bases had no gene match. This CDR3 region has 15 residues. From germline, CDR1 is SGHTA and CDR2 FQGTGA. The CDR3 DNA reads TGTGCCAGCAGCTTCGGTCCTAGCGGCGCAGATACGCAGTATTTT. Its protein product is CASSFGPSGADTQYF.

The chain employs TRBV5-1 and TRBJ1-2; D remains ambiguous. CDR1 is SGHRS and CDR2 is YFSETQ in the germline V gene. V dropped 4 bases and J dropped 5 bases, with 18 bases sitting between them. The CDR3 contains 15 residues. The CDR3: CASSPRWGDRYGYTF. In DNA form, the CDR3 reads TGCGCCAGCAGCCCCCGGTGGGGTGATAGGTATGGCTACACCTTC.

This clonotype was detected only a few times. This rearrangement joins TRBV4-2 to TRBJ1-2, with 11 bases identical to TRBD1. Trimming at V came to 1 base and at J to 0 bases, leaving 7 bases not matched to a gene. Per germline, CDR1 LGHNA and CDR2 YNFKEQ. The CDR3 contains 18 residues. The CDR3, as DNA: TGTGCCAGCAGCCAAGGCCCCGGGACAGGGGGAGCTAACTATGGCTACACCTTC. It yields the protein CASSQGPGTGGANYGYTF.

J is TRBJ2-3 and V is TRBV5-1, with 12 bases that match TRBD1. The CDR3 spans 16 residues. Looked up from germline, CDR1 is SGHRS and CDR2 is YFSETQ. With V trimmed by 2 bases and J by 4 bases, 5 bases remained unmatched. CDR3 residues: CASSLPGTGGPDTQYF. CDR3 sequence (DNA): TGCGCCAGCAGCTTACCCGGGACAGGGGGCCCAGATACGCAGTATTTT.

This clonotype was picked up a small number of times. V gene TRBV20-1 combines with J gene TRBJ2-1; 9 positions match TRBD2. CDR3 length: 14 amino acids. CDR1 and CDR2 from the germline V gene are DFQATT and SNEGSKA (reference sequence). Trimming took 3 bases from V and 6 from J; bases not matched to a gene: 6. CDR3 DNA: TGCAGTGCTAGCGTGATAGCGGGGGCCAATGAGCAGTTCTTC. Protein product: CSASVIAGANEQFF.

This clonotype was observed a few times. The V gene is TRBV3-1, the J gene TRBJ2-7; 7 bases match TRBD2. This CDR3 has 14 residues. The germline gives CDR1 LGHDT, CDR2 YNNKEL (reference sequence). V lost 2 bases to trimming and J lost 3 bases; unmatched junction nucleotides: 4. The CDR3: CASSQRSGDYEQYF. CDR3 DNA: TGTGCCAGCAGCCAAAGAAGCGGGGACTACGAGCAGTACTTC.

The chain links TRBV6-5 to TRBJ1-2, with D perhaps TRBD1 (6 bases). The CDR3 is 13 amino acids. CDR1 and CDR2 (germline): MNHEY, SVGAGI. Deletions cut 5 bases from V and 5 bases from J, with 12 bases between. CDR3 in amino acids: CASSTGPQYGYTF. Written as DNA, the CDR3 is TGTGCCAGCAGTACAGGGCCCCAATATGGCTACACCTTC.

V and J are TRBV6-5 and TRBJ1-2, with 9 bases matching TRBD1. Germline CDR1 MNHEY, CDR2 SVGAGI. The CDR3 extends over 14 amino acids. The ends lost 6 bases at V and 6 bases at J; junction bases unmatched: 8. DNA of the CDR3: TGTGCCAGCAGCACACAGGGGGCGCGGCATGGCTACACCTTC. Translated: CASSTQGARHGYTF.